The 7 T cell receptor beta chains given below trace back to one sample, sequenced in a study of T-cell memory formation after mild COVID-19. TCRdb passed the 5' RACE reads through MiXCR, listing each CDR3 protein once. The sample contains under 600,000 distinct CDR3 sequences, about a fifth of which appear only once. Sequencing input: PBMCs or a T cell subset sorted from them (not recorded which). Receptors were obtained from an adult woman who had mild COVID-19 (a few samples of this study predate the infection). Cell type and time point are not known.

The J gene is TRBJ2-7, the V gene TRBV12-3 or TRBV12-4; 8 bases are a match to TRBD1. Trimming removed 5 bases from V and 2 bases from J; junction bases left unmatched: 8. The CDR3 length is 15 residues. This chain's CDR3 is CASSPQGARTYEQYF. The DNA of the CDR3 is TGTGCCAGCAGTCCCCAGGGGGCCCGAACCTACGAGCAGTACTTC.

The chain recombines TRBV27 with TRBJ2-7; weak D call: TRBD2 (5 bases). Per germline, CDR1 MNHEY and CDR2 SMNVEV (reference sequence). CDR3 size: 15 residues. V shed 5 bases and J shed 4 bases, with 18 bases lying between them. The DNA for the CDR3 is TGTGCCAGCAGTCCCGTTGGGCGGGCGTCTTACGAGCAGTACTTC. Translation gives CASSPVGRASYEQYF.

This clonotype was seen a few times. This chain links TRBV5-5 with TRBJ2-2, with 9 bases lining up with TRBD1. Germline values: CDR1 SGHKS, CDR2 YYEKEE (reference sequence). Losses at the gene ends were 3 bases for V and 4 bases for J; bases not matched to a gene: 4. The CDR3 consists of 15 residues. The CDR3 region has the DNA TGTGCCAGCAGCTCCCGGGACAGGGCCACCGGGGAGCTGTTTTTT. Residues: CASSSRDRATGELFF.

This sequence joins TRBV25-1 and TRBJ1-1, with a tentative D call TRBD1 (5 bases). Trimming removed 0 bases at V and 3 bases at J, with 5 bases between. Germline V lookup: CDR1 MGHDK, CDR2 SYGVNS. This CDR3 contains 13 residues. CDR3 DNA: TGTGCCAGCAGTGAATACAGGGACACTGAAGCTTTCTTT. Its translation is CASSEYRDTEAFF. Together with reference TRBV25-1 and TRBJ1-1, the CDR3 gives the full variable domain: EADIYQTPRYLVIGTGKKITLECSQTMGHDKMYWYQQDPGMELHLIHYSYGVNSTEKGDLSSESTVSRIRTEHFPLTLESARPSHTSQYLCASSEYRDTEAFFGQGTRLTVV.

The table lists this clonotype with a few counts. The CDR3 DNA reads as TGTGCCAGTAGTATCGGCGGCAGGGTGATCAATGAGCAGTTCTTC. Protein product: CASSIGGRVINEQFF. The chain uses TRBV19 and TRBJ2-1, with D possibly TRBD1 on 5 matching bases. The CDR3 covers 15 residues. Trimming stripped 3 bases from V and 6 bases from J, with 15 bases between. CDR1 and CDR2 (germline): LNHDA, SQIVND (reference sequence).

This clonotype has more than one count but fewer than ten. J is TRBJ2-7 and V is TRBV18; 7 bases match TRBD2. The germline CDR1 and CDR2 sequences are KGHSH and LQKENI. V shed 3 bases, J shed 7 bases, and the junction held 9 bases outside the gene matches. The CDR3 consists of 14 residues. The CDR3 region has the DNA TGTGCCAGCTCACCGCGGGAGTCGGTGGGGGAGCAGTACTTC. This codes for CASSPRESVGEQYF.

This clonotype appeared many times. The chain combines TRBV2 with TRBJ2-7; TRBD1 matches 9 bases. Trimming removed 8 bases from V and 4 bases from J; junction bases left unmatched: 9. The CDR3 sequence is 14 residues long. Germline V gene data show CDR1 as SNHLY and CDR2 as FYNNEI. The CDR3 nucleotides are TGTGCCAGCGGACGACAGGGGGGTGTTTACGAGCAGTACTTC. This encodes CASGRQGGVYEQYF.